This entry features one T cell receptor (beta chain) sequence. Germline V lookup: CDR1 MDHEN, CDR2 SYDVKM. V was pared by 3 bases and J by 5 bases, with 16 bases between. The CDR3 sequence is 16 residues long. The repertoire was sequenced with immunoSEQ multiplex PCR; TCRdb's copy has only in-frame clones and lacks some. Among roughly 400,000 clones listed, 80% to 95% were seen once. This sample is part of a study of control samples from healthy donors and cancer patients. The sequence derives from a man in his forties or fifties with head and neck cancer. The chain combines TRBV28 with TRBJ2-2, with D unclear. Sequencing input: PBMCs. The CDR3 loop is CASSFGQQQLTGELFF. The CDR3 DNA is TGTGCCAGCAGTTTCGGGCAGCAACAGCTTACCGGGGAGCTGTTTTTT.